The 16 T cell receptor beta chains reported below all come from one sample, sequenced in a study of stem cell transplantation in POMP-related autoinflammatory disease. The repertoire was sequenced with immunoSEQ multiplex PCR; TCRdb's copy has only in-frame clones and lacks some. Among about 26,000 clones, roughly 80% were seen once, and the ten largest hold approximately 2.4%. The sample in question was CD4+ T cells from PBMCs, obtained before stem cell transplantation. These receptors originate from a human donor with POMP-related autoinflammation and immune dysregulation (PRAID).

The chain combines TRBV27 with TRBJ2-7; D unclear. Germline loops: CDR1 MNHEY, CDR2 SMNVEV (reference sequence). The germline V and J ends were trimmed by 5 bases and 6 bases, with 17 bases remaining between them. CDR3 length equals 14 residues. CDR3 amino acids: CASSPNNWASEQYF. The CDR3 nucleotides are TGTGCCAGCAGTCCAAATAATTGGGCTTCCGAGCAGTACTTC.

The gene calls are TRBV6-1 and TRBJ1-4; 7 positions agree with TRBD1. CDR3 length: 14 residues. CDR1 is MNHNS, CDR2 SASEGT, per germline. V was pared by 6 bases and J by 3 bases, with 4 bases of the junction left unmatched. The CDR3 loop reads CASRRGPSNEKLFF. The CDR3 region has the DNA TGTGCCAGCAGGAGGGGGCCTTCTAATGAAAAACTGTTTTTT.

The J gene is TRBJ2-1, the V gene TRBV7-9; 12 bases agree with TRBD2. The CDR3 loop spans 18 amino acids. Germline V lookup: CDR1 SEHNR, CDR2 FQNEAQ (reference sequence). Trimming took 5 bases from V and 4 from J; bases not matched to a gene: 12. CDR3 in amino acids: CASSPPYGTSGSYNEQFF. CDR3 in DNA: TGTGCCAGCAGCCCCCCGTACGGGACTAGCGGGTCTTACAATGAGCAGTTCTTC.

The rearrangement links TRBV4-2 to TRBJ1-4; 8 nucleotides agree with TRBD1. CDR1 and CDR2 from the germline V gene are LGHNA and YNFKEQ. V shed 3 bases, J shed 3 bases, and the junction held 3 bases outside the gene matches. The CDR3 runs 15 residues. The CDR3 reads CASSHATGANEKLFF. As DNA, the CDR3 is TGTGCCAGCAGCCACGCGACAGGGGCTAATGAAAAACTGTTTTTT.

This clone has just one count. V usage is TRBV5-1 and J usage is TRBJ2-1, with D perhaps matching TRBD2 (6 bases). Germline V CDR1 and CDR2: SGHRS, YFSETQ. Trimming removed 3 bases at V and 0 bases at J, with 13 bases between. The CDR3 is 16 amino acids. The CDR3 spells CASSSGGSSSYNEQFF. The CDR3 DNA reads TGCGCCAGCAGCTCTGGGGGGAGCAGCTCCTACAATGAGCAGTTCTTC.

CDR3 residues: CASRPGQSSGNTIYF. DNA for the CDR3: TGTGCCAGTAGGCCCGGACAGAGCTCTGGAAACACCATATATTTT. The rearrangement joins TRBV19 to TRBJ1-3; D perhaps matches TRBD1 (6 bases). CDR3 size: 15 residues. Germline V gives CDR1 LNHDA, CDR2 SQIVND (reference sequence). The V end was cut by 6 bases, the J end by 0 bases, with 12 bases between.

The J gene is TRBJ1-1, the V gene TRBV20-1; D is ambiguous. From germline, CDR1 is DFQATT and CDR2 SNEGSKA (reference sequence). Trimming stripped 1 base from V and 8 bases from J, with 5 bases between. The CDR3 has 10 residues. This chain's CDR3 is CSARAREAFF. CDR3 coding DNA: TGCAGTGCTAGAGCGCGGGAAGCTTTCTTT.

The V and J genes are TRBV5-1 and TRBJ2-5; perhaps TRBD2 as D (6 bases). The CDR3 runs to 13 residues. Germline CDR1 SGHRS, CDR2 YFSETQ. Trimming stripped 4 bases from V and 2 bases from J, with 9 bases between. The CDR3 sequence is CASSQTRQETQYF. CDR3 DNA sequence: TGCGCCAGCAGCCAGACTAGACAAGAGACCCAGTACTTC.

This clone has a single count. Its ends do not fully match the called genes, so a read error is possible. The CDR3 nucleotides are TGTGCCAGCAGTTCCCCCTCCCACGAGCAGTACTTC. Its protein product is CASSSPSHEQYF. This chain links TRBV28 with TRBJ2-7; D call uncertain. Germline V gene lookup returns CDR1 MDHEN and CDR2 SYDVKM. The CDR3 totals 12 residues.

This sequence joins TRBV25-1 and TRBJ1-1; D uncertain. The CDR3 is made up of 13 amino acids. Germline V gives CDR1 MGHDK, CDR2 SYGVNS. The V and J ends lost 2 bases and 8 bases respectively, with 12 bases between them. CDR3 amino acids: CASSELFTREAFF. The CDR3, as DNA: TGTGCCAGCAGTGAACTCTTCACCCGGGAAGCTTTCTTT.

The chain couples TRBV2 to TRBJ1-2; no clear D. This CDR3 has 13 amino acids. CDR1 and CDR2 (germline): SNHLY, FYNNEI. V lost 5 bases and J 4 bases, leaving 11 bases between the germline ends. This CDR3 reads CASSLTSPYGYTF. The CDR3 coding sequence is TGTGCCAGCAGTTTAACTTCTCCCTATGGCTACACCTTC.

The V call is TRBV7-2, the J call TRBJ1-1; D is ambiguous. Trimming shortened V by 1 base and J by 4 bases, and 7 bases separated the two germline ends. CDR1 SGHTA and CDR2 FQGNSA come from the germline V gene. This CDR3 is 13 amino acids long. Written as DNA, the CDR3 is TGTGCCAGCAGCTTAGTGGGGAGCACTGAAGCTTTCTTT. This translates into CASSLVGSTEAFF.

The chain is built from TRBV5-3 and TRBJ1-1, with 11 bases identical to TRBD1. TRBV5-3 is filed as an ORF, its function uncertain. J was trimmed by 4 bases and V by 4 bases; bases with no gene match: 12. This CDR3 has 17 amino acids. The CDR3 spells CARSEGQGVRGGTEAFF. DNA of the CDR3: TGTGCCAGAAGCGAGGGACAGGGGGTGCGGGGAGGCACTGAAGCTTTCTTT.

This sequence joins TRBV6-5 and TRBJ2-1, with 13 bases lining up with TRBD2. V gave up 7 bases and J gave up 8 bases; unmatched junction bases: 8. The CDR3 has 15 residues. Germline V lookup: CDR1 MNHEY, CDR2 SVGAGI. The CDR3 is CASIGLAGAFHEQFF. The CDR3 nucleotides read TGTGCCAGCATCGGACTAGCGGGAGCATTTCATGAGCAGTTCTTC.

The chain has TRBV7-6 and TRBJ1-6, with D tentatively TRBD1 (5 bases). The CDR3 consists of 17 residues. Germline V CDR1 and CDR2: SGHVS, FNYEAQ. Trimming took 4 bases from V and 6 from J, leaving 19 bases between them. The CDR3 loop is CASSSHRPVSANSPLHF. The CDR3 region has the DNA TGTGCCAGCAGCTCACACAGGCCCGTCTCGGCTAATTCACCCCTCCACTTT.

The rearrangement uses TRBV6-5 and TRBJ1-1, with D possibly being TRBD1 (5 bases). Trimming removed 3 bases from V and 1 base from J, with 9 bases in between. CDR1 and CDR2 from the germline V gene are MNHEY and SVGAGI. The CDR3 is 14 residues long. The CDR3 DNA is TGTGCCAGCAGTTATTGGGGCTCGAACACTGAAGCTTTCTTT. It yields the protein CASSYWGSNTEAFF.